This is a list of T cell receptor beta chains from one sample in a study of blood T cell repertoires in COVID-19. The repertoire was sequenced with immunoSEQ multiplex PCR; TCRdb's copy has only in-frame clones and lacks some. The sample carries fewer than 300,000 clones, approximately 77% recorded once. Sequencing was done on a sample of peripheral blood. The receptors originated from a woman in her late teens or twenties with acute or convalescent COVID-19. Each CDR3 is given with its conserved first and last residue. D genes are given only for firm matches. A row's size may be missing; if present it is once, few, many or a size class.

CDR3: CASSPEKDSNYGYTF
DNA: TGTGCCAGCAGCCCCGAAAAGGACAGTAACTATGGCTACACCTTC
V: TRBV7-6
J: TRBJ1-2
D: -
length: 15
size: -

CDR3: CASSDSPAGVYEQYF
DNA: TGTGCCAGCAGTGACTCGCCAGCGGGAGTATACGAGCAGTACTTC
V: TRBV6-4
J: TRBJ2-7
D: TRBD2
length: 15
size: -

CDR3: CASSGLAVNTGELFF
DNA: TGTGCCAGCAGCGGACTAGCGGTGAACACCGGGGAGCTGTTTTTT
V: TRBV9
J: TRBJ2-2
D: TRBD2
length: 15
size: -

CDR3: CASSARERALYEQYF
DNA: TGTGCCAGCAGCGCACGGGAGAGGGCACTATACGAGCAGTACTTC
V: TRBV7-2
J: TRBJ2-7
D: -
length: 15
size: -

CDR3: CASGLVRAGIRLDTQYF
DNA: TGTGCTAGTGGTTTGGTACGGGCGGGCATACGGTTGGATACGCAGTATTTT
V: TRBV12-5
J: TRBJ2-3
D: -
length: 17
size: -

CDR3: CASSQWGQGNTDTQYF
DNA: TGCGCCAGCAGCCAATGGGGACAGGGGAACACAGATACGCAGTATTTT
V: TRBV4-1
J: TRBJ2-3
D: TRBD1
length: 16
size: -

CDR3: CASSPGLLVNEKLFF
DNA: TGTGCCAGCAGCCCCGGACTTTTAGTAAATGAAAAACTGTTTTTT
V: TRBV7-9
J: TRBJ1-4
D: -
length: 15
size: -

CDR3: CASNRERGGETQYF
DNA: TGCGCCAGCAACCGGGAGAGGGGGGGGGAGACCCAGTACTTC
V: TRBV5-1
J: TRBJ2-5
D: -
length: 14
size: once

CDR3: CASSFGQGFQPQHF
DNA: TGTGCCAGCAGCTTCGGACAGGGCTTCCAGCCCCAGCATTTT
V: TRBV5-8
J: TRBJ1-5
D: TRBD1
length: 14
size: -

CDR3: CASSHRMRDGYTF
DNA: TGTGCCAGTAGTCATAGGATGAGGGATGGCTACACCTTC
V: TRBV19
J: TRBJ1-2
D: -
length: 13
size: once

CDR3: CSAPLSNEQFF
DNA: TGCAGTGCCCCCCTCTCGAATGAGCAGTTCTTC
V: TRBV20-1
J: TRBJ2-1
D: -
length: 11
size: -

CDR3: CASSQAPLAYSYEQYF
DNA: TGTGCCAGCAGCCAAGCACCACTAGCGTACTCCTACGAGCAGTACTTC
V: TRBV3-1/TRBV3-2
J: TRBJ2-7
D: TRBD2
length: 16
size: -

CDR3: CASRGTVQETQYF
DNA: TGTGCCAGCAGGGGGACAGTCCAAGAGACCCAGTACTTC
V: TRBV12-3/TRBV12-4
J: TRBJ2-5
D: TRBD1
length: 13
size: -

CDR3: CASNRLTGAYNEQFF
DNA: TGTGCCAGCAATCGGTTAACGGGGGCCTACAATGAGCAGTTCTTC
V: TRBV19
J: TRBJ2-1
D: -
length: 15
size: -

CDR3: CASSLTGGNGNTIYF
DNA: TGTGCCAGCAGTTTAACAGGGGGTAATGGAAACACCATATATTTT
V: TRBV6-1
J: TRBJ1-3
D: TRBD1
length: 15
size: few

CDR3: CASSPQRLVSSEQYF
DNA: TGTGCCAGCAGTCCCCAAAGACTAGTTTCGTCCGAGCAGTACTTC
V: TRBV28
J: TRBJ2-7
D: -
length: 15
size: -

CDR3: CSATDRANTGELFF
DNA: TGCAGCGCCACGGACAGGGCGAACACCGGGGAGCTGTTTTTT
V: TRBV29-1
J: TRBJ2-2
D: TRBD1
length: 14
size: medium-sized

CDR3: CASSPQGKLFF
DNA: TGTGCCAGCAGCCCACAGGGAAAACTGTTTTTT
V: TRBV2
J: TRBJ1-4
D: -
length: 11
size: -

CDR3: CASSEDSGRAKEQFF
DNA: TGTGCCAGCAGTGAAGATAGCGGGAGGGCCAAGGAGCAGTTCTTC
V: TRBV2
J: TRBJ2-1
D: TRBD2
length: 15
size: -

CDR3: CASSLSGGTGANVLTF
DNA: TGTGCCAGCTCCCTTTCGGGGGGCACTGGGGCCAACGTCCTGACTTTC
V: TRBV18
J: TRBJ2-6
D: -
length: 16
size: -

CDR3: CASSLGLAGGPDTQYF
DNA: TGTGCCAGCAGCTTAGGACTAGCGGGAGGCCCAGATACGCAGTATTTT
V: TRBV11-3
J: TRBJ2-3
D: TRBD2
length: 16
size: once

CDR3: CASTPLAGIWETQYF
DNA: TGTGCCAGCACCCCATTAGCGGGAATCTGGGAGACCCAGTACTTC
V: TRBV28
J: TRBJ2-5
D: TRBD2
length: 15
size: -

CDR3: CARSLCILYLALLGWSVNEQYF
DNA: TGTGCCAGAAGCTTGTGTATACTCTACCTAGCCCTTTTAGGTTGGAGTGTGAACGAGCAGTACTTC
V: TRBV5-3
J: TRBJ2-7
D: -
length: 22
size: -

CDR3: CASSIRQGAVETQYF
DNA: TGTGCCAGCAGCATAAGACAGGGTGCAGTGGAGACCCAGTACTTC
V: TRBV5-8
J: TRBJ2-5
D: TRBD1
length: 15
size: -

CDR3: CSATRQGYYEQYF
DNA: TGCAGCGCCACCCGACAGGGGTACTACGAGCAGTACTTC
V: TRBV29-1
J: TRBJ2-7
D: TRBD1
length: 13
size: -

CDR3: CASSPPGNLAGKQETQYF
DNA: TGTGCCAGCTCACCACCGGGGAATCTAGCGGGGAAGCAAGAGACCCAGTACTTC
V: TRBV18
J: TRBJ2-5
D: TRBD2
length: 18
size: -

CDR3: CASSQVKDFNTDTQYF
DNA: TGTGCCAGCAGCCAAGTTAAGGACTTCAACACAGATACGCAGTATTTT
V: TRBV3-1/TRBV3-2
J: TRBJ2-3
D: -
length: 16
size: -

CDR3: CASSSDTSNYGYTF
DNA: TGTGCCAGCAGCTCAGACACATCTAACTATGGCTACACCTTC
V: TRBV5-5
J: TRBJ1-2
D: -
length: 14
size: once

CDR3: CASSFTGNLYEQYF
DNA: TGTGCCAGCAGCTTCACAGGAAACTTATACGAGCAGTACTTC
V: TRBV7-2
J: TRBJ2-7
D: -
length: 14
size: -

CDR3: CATSDDIAGKTYNEQFF
DNA: TGTGCCACCAGTGATGACATAGCGGGTAAAACCTACAATGAGCAGTTCTTC
V: TRBV24-1
J: TRBJ2-1
D: TRBD2
length: 17
size: -

CDR3: CASSPGQGLLPPLHF
DNA: TGTGCCAGCAGCCCCGGACAGGGTCTGTTGCCCCCCCTCCACTTT
V: TRBV21-1
J: TRBJ1-6
D: -
length: 15
size: -

CDR3: CASSLGTSGSNEQYF
DNA: TGTGCCAGCAGCTTAGGGACTAGCGGGAGTAACGAGCAGTACTTC
V: TRBV11-2
J: TRBJ2-7
D: TRBD2
length: 15
size: few

CDR3: CASSPPGTGANVLTF
DNA: TGTGCCAGCAGCCCTCCAGGGACTGGGGCCAACGTCCTGACTTTC
V: TRBV9
J: TRBJ2-6
D: -
length: 15
size: -

CDR3: CASTQMGVGKNIQYF
DNA: TGCGCCAGCACCCAAATGGGAGTTGGTAAAAACATTCAGTACTTC
V: TRBV4-1
J: TRBJ2-4
D: -
length: 15
size: -

CDR3: CASSLGQGAVGYTF
DNA: TGTGCCAGCAGCTTGGGACAGGGGGCTGTAGGCTACACCTTC
V: TRBV7-9
J: TRBJ1-2
D: TRBD1
length: 14
size: -

CDR3: CAWSTPSGGYTEAFF
DNA: TGTGCCTGGAGTACCCCTTCGGGTGGGTACACTGAAGCTTTCTTT
V: TRBV30
J: TRBJ1-1
D: -
length: 15
size: -

CDR3: CASSLQAYNEQFF
DNA: TGTGCCAGCAGCTTACAGGCCTACAATGAGCAGTTCTTC
V: TRBV11-2
J: TRBJ2-1
D: -
length: 13
size: few

CDR3: CASSSSGTSGPPPFF
DNA: TGTGCCAGCAGCTCCTCCGGGACTAGCGGGCCGCCCCCGTTCTTC
V: TRBV7-2
J: TRBJ2-1
D: TRBD2
length: 15
size: once

CDR3: CASSQEIQGWAGGFKDSPLHF
DNA: TGCGCCAGCAGCCAAGAGATTCAGGGTTGGGCAGGCGGATTTAAAGATTCACCCCTCCACTTT
V: TRBV4-3
J: TRBJ1-6
D: -
length: 21
size: -

CDR3: CSVGHGRNTEAFF
DNA: TGCAGCGTTGGACACGGTCGGAACACTGAAGCTTTCTTT
V: TRBV29-1
J: TRBJ1-1
D: -
length: 13
size: once

CDR3: CASSHTPGRGNYGYTF
DNA: TGCGCCAGCAGCCACACCCCGGGCAGGGGGAACTATGGCTACACCTTC
V: TRBV4-1
J: TRBJ1-2
D: TRBD1
length: 16
size: once

CDR3: CASSDSAGAIDTQYF
DNA: TGTGCCAGCAGTGATTCCGCGGGAGCCATAGATACGCAGTATTTT
V: TRBV6-4
J: TRBJ2-3
D: TRBD2
length: 15
size: -

CDR3: CASSSLGTTQYEQYF
DNA: TGTGCCAGCAGTTCCCTCGGGACAACCCAGTACGAGCAGTACTTC
V: TRBV28
J: TRBJ2-7
D: -
length: 15
size: -

CDR3: CASSQLNSPLHF
DNA: TGTGCCAGCAGTCAACTCAATTCACCCCTCCACTTT
V: TRBV27
J: TRBJ1-6
D: -
length: 12
size: -